This TCR beta chain comes out of a study of regulatory T cells in long-lasting Graves disease. Study-wide results and limits: More public clonotypes were shared by persistent patients (about 2,700) than by new patients (about 970). Among samples with persistent disease, TRBV28, TRBJ1-2 and TRBJ2-5 were favored.

V was shortened by 3 bases and J by 5 bases, with 11 bases between the two germline ends. CDR3 length equals 13 residues. The germline gives CDR1 SGHRS, CDR2 YFSETQ. iRepertoire HTBI primers and Arm-PCR of CDR3 regions built TCR beta libraries. TCRdb recomputed calls from the multiplex PCR reads with MiXCR, one row per CDR3 protein. The data contain around 450,000 distinct CDR3 sequences, approximately 15% of them singletons. A word on this clonotype: What it binds is unknown.

The sample's time point: newly diagnosed GD, antithyroid drugs for less than 3 months. PBMC-derived RNA was used for the TCR library. Each of the patients was recruited from an endocrinology department situated in Xi'an, China. These data were also reused for a study on T cells in Graves' hyperthyroidism and ophthalmopathy.

The receptor comes from a woman between 40 and 55 years old with Graves disease. V and J are TRBV5-1 and TRBJ1-1; possible D gene TRBD1, 6 bases. The sequencing used peripheral blood mononuclear cells (PBMCs), collected at new diagnosis, from a patient treated with antithyroid drugs. CDR3 DNA: TGCGCCAGCAGCTCCCCTCAGGGGACTGAAGCTTTCTTT. Translation: CASSSPQGTEAFF. The whole variable domain, remainder taken from reference TRBV5-1 and TRBJ1-1, is KAGVTQTPRYLIKTRGQQVTLSCSPISGHRSVSWYQQTPGQGLQFLFEYFSETQRNKGNFPGRFSGRQFSNSRSEMNVSTLELGDSALYLCASSSPQGTEAFFGQGTRLTVV.